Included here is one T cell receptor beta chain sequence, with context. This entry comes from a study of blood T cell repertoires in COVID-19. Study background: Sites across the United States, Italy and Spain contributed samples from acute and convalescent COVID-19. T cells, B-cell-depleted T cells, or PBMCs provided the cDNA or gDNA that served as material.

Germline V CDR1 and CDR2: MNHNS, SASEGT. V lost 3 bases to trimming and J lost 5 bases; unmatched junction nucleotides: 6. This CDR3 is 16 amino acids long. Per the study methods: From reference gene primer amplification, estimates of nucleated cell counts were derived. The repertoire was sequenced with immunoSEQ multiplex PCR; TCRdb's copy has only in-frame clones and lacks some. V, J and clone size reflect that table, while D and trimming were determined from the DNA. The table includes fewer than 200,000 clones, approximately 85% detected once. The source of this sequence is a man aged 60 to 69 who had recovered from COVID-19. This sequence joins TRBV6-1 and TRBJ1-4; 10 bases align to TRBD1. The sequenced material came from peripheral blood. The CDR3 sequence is CASSDGGGQGNEKLFF. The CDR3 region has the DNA TGTGCCAGCAGTGACGGGGGGGGACAGGGGAATGAAAAACTGTTTTTT.